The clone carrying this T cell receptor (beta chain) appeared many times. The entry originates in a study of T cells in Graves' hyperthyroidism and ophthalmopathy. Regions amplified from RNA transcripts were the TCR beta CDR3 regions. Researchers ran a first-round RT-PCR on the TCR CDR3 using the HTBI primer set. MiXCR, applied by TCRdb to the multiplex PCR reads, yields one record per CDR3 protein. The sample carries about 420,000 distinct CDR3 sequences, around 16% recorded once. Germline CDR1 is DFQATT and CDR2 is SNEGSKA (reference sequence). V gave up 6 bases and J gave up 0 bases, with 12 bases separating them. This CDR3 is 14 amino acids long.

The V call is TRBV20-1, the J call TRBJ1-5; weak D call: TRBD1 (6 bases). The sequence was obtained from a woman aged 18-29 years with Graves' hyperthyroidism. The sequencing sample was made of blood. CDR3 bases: TGCAGTGCCAGCCAGGGGTATAGCAATCAGCCCCAGCATTTT. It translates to CSASQGYSNQPQHF.